These T cell receptor beta chains were read from a single sample in a study of blood T cells in healthy people across ages. One entry per CDR3 protein, called by TCRdb with MiXCR from the 5' RACE reads. The sample has approximately 1,100,000 distinct CDR3 sequences, under 55% seen once; the top ten hold about 19%. The sample taken for sequencing was blood. The receptor set was obtained from a woman in her sixties or seventies in good health. The CDR3 runs from the conserved cysteine through the conserved F or W. Fields, in order: CDR3 DNA, CDR3 protein, J gene, clone size, V gene, D gene. D genes are given only for firm matches. The listing skips clone size in some rows; elsewhere it reads once, few, many or a size class.

TGTGCCATTCCTGGACTAGTTGGGACTTACGAGCAGTACTTC CAIPGLVGTYEQYF TRBJ2-7 few TRBV10-3 TRBD2
TGTGCCAGCACCCCCACAGGGGCAGAGACCCAGTACTTC CASTPTGAETQYF TRBJ2-5 few TRBV12-3/TRBV12-4 TRBD1
TGCGCCAGCAGCTTGGCCCGGGCTAGCAGGATCGATGAGCAGTTCTTC CASSLARASRIDEQFF TRBJ2-1 - TRBV5-1 -
TGCAGTGCCCCCAGGGATTATGGCTACACCTTC CSAPRDYGYTF TRBJ1-2 - TRBV20-1 -
TGTGCCAGCAGTTCTAACGTGGCCACCTACAATGAGCAGTTCTTC CASSSNVATYNEQFF TRBJ2-1 - TRBV6-6 -
TGTGCCAGCAGTTTAGGACTCCTTAGCGTGGAGACCCAGTACTTC CASSLGLLSVETQYF TRBJ2-5 - TRBV12-3/TRBV12-4 -
TGTGCCAGCAGTGAAGTCCAGGGGGCGCAATCCCACTATGGCTACACCTTC CASSEVQGAQSHYGYTF TRBJ1-2 - TRBV2 TRBD1
TGTGCCAGCAGTGAATTAGTGGAACTAGCGGGTTCTGAGCAGTTCTTC CASSELVELAGSEQFF TRBJ2-1 few TRBV25-1 TRBD2
TGTGCCAGCAGTCCCGGGACTAGCAAATACAATGAGCAGTTCTTC CASSPGTSKYNEQFF TRBJ2-1 - TRBV28 TRBD2
TGCAGCGCCCTGGGGGGAATGACTGCGGGGGTGGCAAACAATGAGCAGTTCTTC CSALGGMTAGVANNEQFF TRBJ2-1 - TRBV29-1 TRBD2
TGTGCCAGCAGTGAATTGTGGGAATCGGGGCAGGGCCCTTTCTCCTACGAGCAGTACTTC CASSELWESGQGPFSYEQYF TRBJ2-7 - TRBV25-1 -
TGCAGTGCCGAAAATAGCGGGAGATCGGATACGCAGTATTTT CSAENSGRSDTQYF TRBJ2-3 few TRBV20-1 TRBD2
TGTGCCAGCAGCCCCCTCGGAGGGGGCTACGAGCAGTACTTC CASSPLGGGYEQYF TRBJ2-7 - TRBV9 -
TGCAGTGCTAGGAGCCCCCGGACAGGGGGAGAGACCCAGTACTTC CSARSPRTGGETQYF TRBJ2-5 few TRBV20-1 TRBD1
TGTGCCAGCAGCGGGGACAGGGGGCGGAACATTCAGTACTTC CASSGDRGRNIQYF TRBJ2-4 few TRBV9 TRBD1
TGTGCCAGCAGCACCCCCTTAACCGGGACTAGCAGTTACAATGAGCAGTTCTTC CASSTPLTGTSSYNEQFF TRBJ2-1 few TRBV9 TRBD2
TGTGCCAGCAGCCAAAGTCTCCAGGGTATGGAGACCCAGTACTTC CASSQSLQGMETQYF TRBJ2-5 few TRBV3-1 -
TGTGCCACCAGTGATTTCAAGGGTTTCGCTCGGGGCACAGATACGCAGTATTTT CATSDFKGFARGTDTQYF TRBJ2-3 - TRBV24-1 -
TGTGCCGGCAGCGTAGGGACTACGCCTGGCGAGCAGTACTTC CAGSVGTTPGEQYF TRBJ2-7 - TRBV9 TRBD2
TGTGCCAGCAGACAGGGAGGAGCGGGACAGGCGGATACGCAGTATTTT CASRQGGAGQADTQYF TRBJ2-3 - TRBV5-6 -
TGCGCCAGCAGCTTGGACAGGGGACTAGGAGGTCCTTTGTATTTT CASSLDRGLGGPLYF TRBJ2-3 - TRBV5-1 -
TGTGCCAGCAGTTCTATCTCCGGACGGTTCTTTTCGGCCCTCCACTTT CASSSISGRFFSALHF TRBJ1-6 - TRBV28 -
TGTGCCAGCAGCTTGGATCCGTCTCCTCAGCCCCAGCATTTT CASSLDPSPQPQHF TRBJ1-5 - TRBV5-8 -
TGTGCCACGATGAAGCGGGAGGAGTTGTACGAGCAGTACTTC CATMKREELYEQYF TRBJ2-7 many TRBV10-3 TRBD2
TGTGCCAGCAGCTTAGTGAAGCGGGAGGTCGAGCAGTACTTC CASSLVKREVEQYF TRBJ2-7 - TRBV7-8 TRBD2
TGTGCCATCAGTGAGGCGTACGAGTCGGCCGAGCAGTACTTC CAISEAYESAEQYF TRBJ2-7 many TRBV10-3 -
TGTGCCTCGAGAAAGGATACAGATACGCAGTATTTT CASRKDTDTQYF TRBJ2-3 many TRBV7-2 -
TGTGCCAGCAGCTTATGGTTGGAGACAGTAACAGATACGCAGTATTTT CASSLWLETVTDTQYF TRBJ2-3 few TRBV11-1 -
TGCGCCAGCAGCTTGGCCCAAGGGGGCAGTGGCTACACCTTC CASSLAQGGSGYTF TRBJ1-2 few TRBV5-1 TRBD1
TGCGCCAGCAGCTCGACAGGGGGCCAGCAAGAGACCCAGTACTTC CASSSTGGQQETQYF TRBJ2-5 many TRBV5-1 TRBD1
TGCAGCGTTTTCCAAGAGACCCAGTACTTC CSVFQETQYF TRBJ2-5 - TRBV29-1 -
TGTGCCAGCAGCATTGGGGGCAGGGGGCCGAACACTGAACCTTTCTTT CASSIGGRGPNTEPFF TRBJ1-1 - TRBV27 TRBD1
TGTGCCAGCAGTCCACTCCCTCACTATGGCTACACCTTC CASSPLPHYGYTF TRBJ1-2 - TRBV12-3/TRBV12-4 -
TGTGCCAGCAGGGTCATAGGGGGCGCTGAGCAGTACTTC CASRVIGGAEQYF TRBJ2-7 - TRBV6-5 TRBD1
TGTGCCAGCAGCTTGCGCACAGGGGGCGGATTTTCGGACACTGAAGCTTTCTTT CASSLRTGGGFSDTEAFF TRBJ1-1 few TRBV7-9 TRBD1
TGCAGCGTTGAAGCCCGGGGGACGGGCAATGAGCAGTTCTTC CSVEARGTGNEQFF TRBJ2-1 - TRBV29-1 -
TGTGCCAGCGGCTACAGGACTAGCTCGGCTGGGGAGCAGTACTTC CASGYRTSSAGEQYF TRBJ2-7 - TRBV7-2 TRBD2
TGCGCCAGCAGCTCCCCCAGGTTCCCCTACGAGCAGTACTTC CASSSPRFPYEQYF TRBJ2-7 - TRBV5-1 -
TGTGCCAGCAGTCCCACTAGCGGCAGTGTCGTGGAGTACTTC CASSPTSGSVVEYF TRBJ2-7 - TRBV6-6 TRBD2
TGCAGTGCTAGAGATTATAGGGGTCTGAGAAATTCACCCCTCCACTTT CSARDYRGLRNSPLHF TRBJ1-6 - TRBV20-1 -
TGTGCCACCAGTGAGTCGACAGATACGCAGTATTTT CATSESTDTQYF TRBJ2-3 - TRBV24-1 -
TGCAGTGCTAGTTGGAGGGTTGGCAATCAGCCCCAGCATTTT CSASWRVGNQPQHF TRBJ1-5 few TRBV20-1 -
TGTGCCAGCAGGAACAGGGGGGGTCCCTACGAGCAGTACTTC CASRNRGGPYEQYF TRBJ2-7 once TRBV27 -
TGTGCCAGCAGTTTATCGGACAGGGGGTATGAGCAGTACTTC CASSLSDRGYEQYF TRBJ2-7 many TRBV12-3/TRBV12-4 TRBD1
TGTGCCAGCAGCTTCCGGACTAGCGGGAGTAGGTCCTACAATGAGCAGTTCTTC CASSFRTSGSRSYNEQFF TRBJ2-1 - TRBV9 TRBD2
TGTGCCAGCAGTCTAGACAGGGCCACCAATGAGCAGTTCTTC CASSLDRATNEQFF TRBJ2-1 - TRBV6-5 TRBD1
TGTGCCATACAAAGGACTAGGGGGATTGGGGATACGCAGTATTTT CAIQRTRGIGDTQYF TRBJ2-3 - TRBV2 -
TGTGCCAGCAGCTTTTCCGGGACTAGCAGTACCTACGAGCAGTACTTC CASSFSGTSSTYEQYF TRBJ2-7 - TRBV7-8 TRBD2
TGTGCCAGCAGCCCCGGCCGGGTTCTCTCGGATACGCAGTATTTT CASSPGRVLSDTQYF TRBJ2-3 - TRBV5-6 -
TGTGCCAGCAGCCAAACCGGGACTGGAGAAGAGACCCAGTACTTC CASSQTGTGEETQYF TRBJ2-5 few TRBV3-1 -
TGTGCCAGTACGGATCCGGGACAGGGCTATGGCTACACCTTC CASTDPGQGYGYTF TRBJ1-2 few TRBV27 TRBD1
TGTGCCTGGGGCCTTGAAGCCAACTATGGTTACACCTTC CAWGLEANYGYTF TRBJ1-2 - TRBV30 -